This passage covers 24 T cell receptor beta chains from one sample sequenced in a study of blood T cells in healthy people across ages. The use of a sample-barcoded 5' primer and a J-beta primer mix characterized a second PCR of about 7 to 12 cycles. TCRdb re-called the 5' RACE reads through MiXCR, storing one row per CDR3 protein. The sample consists of roughly 800,000 distinct CDR3 sequences, 58% of them appearing once. The sequencing sample was made of blood. These receptors were collected from a man aged 25 to 45 in good health.

This clonotype has only a few counts. This rearrangement joins TRBV9 to TRBJ2-6; 10 bases fit TRBD1. Germline CDR1 is SGDLS and CDR2 is YYNGEE. This CDR3 spans 19 amino acids. Trimming removed 4 bases from V and 2 bases from J; junction bases left unmatched: 12. In nucleotides, the CDR3 is TGTGCCAGCAGCCAACCGGGACAGGGGTCCCGTGCTGGGGCCAACGTCCTGACTTTC. Translating gives CASSQPGQGSRAGANVLTF.

V is TRBV2 and J is TRBJ1-1, with D possibly TRBD1 on 6 matching bases. The CDR3 spans 12 residues. Germline V gene lookup returns CDR1 SNHLY and CDR2 FYNNEI. The V gene lost 4 bases and the J gene lost 6 bases, with 9 bases spanning the gap. The CDR3 reads CASSGQGPEAFF. DNA of the CDR3: TGTGCCAGCAGTGGGCAGGGGCCTGAAGCTTTCTTT. Combining the CDR3 with reference TRBV2 and TRBJ1-1 gives the whole variable domain EPEVTQTPSHQVTQMGQEVILRCVPISNHLYFYWYRQILGQKVEFLVSFYNNEISEKSEIFDDQFSVERPDGSNFTLKIRSTKLEDSAMYFCASSGQGPEAFFGQGTRLTVV.

V and J are TRBV5-6 and TRBJ2-4; D gene ambiguous. Trimming removed 0 bases at V and 8 bases at J, with 6 bases between. Germline loops: CDR1 SGHDT, CDR2 YYEEEE. The CDR3 runs to 12 residues. The CDR3 DNA reads TGTGCCAGCAGCTTGGTCGACGACATTCAGTACTTC. Protein: CASSLVDDIQYF.

The CDR3 DNA sequence: TGTGCCAGCAGCCCCCGACAGGGCAGTATCTACGAGCAGTACTTC. It encodes CASSPRQGSIYEQYF. The chain combines TRBV7-2 with TRBJ2-7; TRBD1 matches 7 bases. Trimming cost V 5 bases and J 3 bases; bases outside gene matches: 10. Germline loops: CDR1 SGHTA, CDR2 FQGNSA. The CDR3 is 15 amino acids.

The V and J genes are TRBV20-1 and TRBJ2-5, with unresolved D. CDR1 is DFQATT, CDR2 SNEGSKA, per germline (reference sequence). This CDR3 region has 12 residues. The germline V and J ends were trimmed by 6 bases and 5 bases, with 13 bases remaining between them. The CDR3 coding sequence is TGCAGTGCCGCCTCTACCTCGGAGACCCAGTACTTC. It is translated as CSAASTSETQYF.

The chain carries TRBV25-1 and TRBJ2-4, with 7 nucleotides matching TRBD1. Gene TRBJ2-7 matches the end of the DNA better, so the J call may be wrong. This CDR3 region has 16 residues. CDR1 is MGHDK, CDR2 SYGVNS, per germline. CDR3 protein: CASSETAGGASYEQYF. In nucleotides, the CDR3 is TGTGCCAGCAGTGAAACGGCAGGGGGAGCCTCCTACGAGCAGTACTTC.

The V and J genes are TRBV12-3 or TRBV12-4 and TRBJ1-5; 11 nucleotides line up with TRBD1. The CDR3 has 16 residues. V trimming: 5 bases; J trimming: 3 bases; junction bases outside the gene matches: 6. The DNA of the CDR3 is TGTGCCAGCAGTCCGGACAGGGGGCGCCCCAATCAGCCCCAGCATTTT. Protein sequence: CASSPDRGRPNQPQHF.

This clonotype was found a few times. Germline is not matched at one junction end, which may reflect a read error. The chain carries TRBV29-1 and TRBJ2-5; D might be TRBD2 (5 bases). Germline V CDR1 and CDR2: SQVTM, ANQGSEA. The CDR3 contains 13 residues. CDR3 DNA sequence: TGTGGCTTTGTCGGGGTCTACCAAGAGACCCAGTACTTC. Its translation is CGFVGVYQETQYF. The variable domain in full, with the rest retrieved from reference TRBV29-1 and TRBJ2-5, is SAVISQKPSRDICQRGTSLTIQCQVDSQVTMMFWYRQQPGQSLTLIATANQGSEATYESGFVIDKFPISRPNLTFSTLTVSNMSPEDSSIYLCGFVGVYQETQYFGPGTRLLVL.

The chain employs TRBV3-1 and TRBJ1-2; D is possibly TRBD1 (6 bases). The CDR3 is made up of 16 amino acids. Trimming took 0 bases from V and 1 from J, leaving 12 bases between them. CDR1 is LGHDT, CDR2 YNNKEL, per germline (reference sequence). This CDR3 reads CASSQEVGQRNYGYTF. Here the CDR3 DNA reads TGTGCCAGCAGCCAAGAAGTAGGACAGCGTAACTATGGCTACACCTTC.

This clonotype showed up many times. One base away lies a much larger clone, so this may be a sequencing read error. The chain uses TRBV28 and TRBJ1-2, with D unresolved. CDR1 and CDR2 from the germline V gene are MDHEN and SYDVKM. This CDR3 is built from 14 residues. Trimming took off 5 bases at V and 3 bases at J, with 13 bases between the two ends. The CDR3 here is CASSVVYSDYGYTF. DNA for the CDR3: TGTGCCAGCAGTGTCGTGTATTCCGACTATGGCTACACCTTC.

This chain connects TRBV29-1 to TRBJ2-5; TRBD2 matches 8 bases. The CDR3 length is 14 residues. V was pared by 3 bases and J by 2 bases, with 5 bases of the junction left unmatched. CDR1 SQVTM and CDR2 ANQGSEA come from the germline V gene. The CDR3 reads CSVDSGVEQETQYF. The CDR3 bases are TGCAGCGTTGATAGCGGGGTGGAACAAGAGACCCAGTACTTC. Combining the CDR3 with reference TRBV29-1 and TRBJ2-5 gives the whole variable domain SAVISQKPSRDICQRGTSLTIQCQVDSQVTMMFWYRQQPGQSLTLIATANQGSEATYESGFVIDKFPISRPNLTFSTLTVSNMSPEDSSIYLCSVDSGVEQETQYFGPGTRLLVL.

The chain carries TRBV20-1 and TRBJ1-2; a weak D match, TRBD1 (6 bases). V lost 3 bases, J lost 4 bases, and 15 bases lay in between. CDR1 is DFQATT, CDR2 SNEGSKA, per germline (reference sequence). The CDR3 length is 14 residues. The CDR3 loop reads CSARAGDLFYGYTF. Written as DNA, the CDR3 is TGCAGTGCTAGGGCAGGGGACCTGTTCTATGGCTACACCTTC.

This clonotype has just a few counts. The chain recombines TRBV7-2 with TRBJ2-7, with 9 bases that match TRBD1. Germline assignment: CDR1 SGHTA and CDR2 FQGNSA. The CDR3 is made up of 15 amino acids. Unmatched junction bases numbered 9, after V lost 5 bases and J lost 4 bases. For the CDR3, the DNA is TGTGCCAGCAGCCCTCAGACAGGGGGTTTTTACGAGCAGTACTTC. This encodes CASSPQTGGFYEQYF.

The V and J genes are TRBV15 and TRBJ2-3; 7 bases fit TRBD2. V lost 1 base to trimming and J lost 7 bases; unmatched junction nucleotides: 11. Germline values: CDR1 LNHNV, CDR2 YYDKDF (reference sequence). The CDR3 sequence is 16 residues long. The CDR3 DNA is TGTGCCACCAGCAGAGCGCGGGAGAGGGGCCTTAATACGCAGTATTTT. Translating gives CATSRARERGLNTQYF.

This clonotype was recorded a few times. The J gene is TRBJ2-5, the V gene TRBV25-1, with TRBD1 matching 8 bases. V was clipped by 6 bases and J by 4 bases; unmatched bases: 7. Per the germline V gene, CDR1 is MGHDK and CDR2 is SYGVNS. This CDR3 is built from 14 residues. The CDR3 is CASRDRGPGETQYF. The DNA for the CDR3 is TGTGCCAGCAGAGACAGGGGCCCTGGAGAGACCCAGTACTTC. Full variable domain (remainder filled in from reference TRBV25-1 and TRBJ2-5): EADIYQTPRYLVIGTGKKITLECSQTMGHDKMYWYQQDPGMELHLIHYSYGVNSTEKGDLSSESTVSRIRTEHFPLTLESARPSHTSQYLCASRDRGPGETQYFGPGTRLLVL.

The chain is built from TRBV27 and TRBJ2-7, with D perhaps matching TRBD1 or TRBD2 (6 bases each). Gene TRBJ2-5 matches the end of the DNA better, so the J call may be wrong. This CDR3 has 14 residues. Per germline, CDR1 MNHEY and CDR2 SMNVEV (reference sequence). Written as DNA, the CDR3 is TGTGCCAGCGGACTACAGGGCAACGGGGAGACCCAGTACTTC. Its translation: CASGLQGNGETQYF.

The chain carries TRBV27 and TRBJ2-6; D is ambiguous. CDR1 and CDR2 from the germline V gene are MNHEY and SMNVEV (reference sequence). V was cut by 4 bases and J by 5 bases, with 6 bases left in between. The CDR3 extends over 13 amino acids. CDR3 sequence (DNA): TGTGCCAGCAGTTATAGTAGGGCCAACGTCCTGACTTTC. Protein product: CASSYSRANVLTF. Supplemented by reference TRBV27 and TRBJ2-6, the full variable domain reads EAQVTQNPRYLITVTGKKLTVTCSQNMNHEYMSWYRQDPGLGLRQIYYSMNVEVTDKGDVPEGYKVSRKEKRNFPLILESPSPNQTSLYFCASSYSRANVLTFGAGSRLTVL.

The genes are TRBV20-1 and TRBJ1-2; 9 nucleotides match TRBD1. V gave up 1 base and J gave up 4 bases; unmatched junction bases: 10. Germline CDR1 reads DFQATT; CDR2 reads SNEGSKA (reference sequence). The CDR3 spans 16 residues. Written as DNA, the CDR3 is TGCAGTGCTAGAGGCCGGGACAGGGCATTGGGCTATGGCTACACCTTC. Translated: CSARGRDRALGYGYTF.

V is TRBV12-3 or TRBV12-4 and J is TRBJ2-1; a weak D match, TRBD1 (5 bases). CDR3 length: 11 residues. The V and J ends lost 8 bases and 9 bases respectively, with 11 bases between them. DNA for the CDR3: TGTGCCAGCCTAAGCAGGGCTGAGCAGTTCTTC. Translated: CASLSRAEQFF.

The J gene is TRBJ2-7, the V gene TRBV18; TRBD1 is a possible D gene (5 bases). CDR3 length: 15 amino acids. V was trimmed by 0 bases and J by 5 bases, leaving 14 bases between them. Germline loops: CDR1 KGHSH, CDR2 LQKENI. DNA for the CDR3: TGTGCCAGCTCACCACCGAAGACCAGGGAACACGAGCAGTACTTC. Translation: CASSPPKTREHEQYF.

This clonotype was observed once. CDR3 bases: TGTGCCTGGAGTCCTGGACCTCTCAATCAGCCCCAGCATTTT. Translating gives CAWSPGPLNQPQHF. The chain is built from TRBV30 and TRBJ1-5; D unclear. V dropped 2 bases and J dropped 3 bases, with 11 bases sitting between them. The germline V gene encodes CDR1 GTSNPN and CDR2 SVGIG (reference sequence). CDR3 size: 14 residues.

This chain joins TRBV11-2 and TRBJ2-3; maybe TRBD1 (6 bases). The V end lost 2 bases, the J end lost 6 bases, and 15 bases lay between the germline ends. From germline, CDR1 is SGHAT and CDR2 FQNNGV. CDR3 length: 15 amino acids. The DNA of the CDR3 is TGTGCCAGCAGCTTACAATTCAACAGGGCGGATACGCAGTATTTT. Amino acids: CASSLQFNRADTQYF.

The V call is TRBV20-1, the J call TRBJ2-1; tentatively, D is TRBD2 (5 bases). Trimming removed 4 bases at V and 0 bases at J, with 13 bases between. Germline-derived CDR1 and CDR2 are DFQATT and SNEGSKA (reference sequence). The CDR3 contains 15 residues. In DNA form, the CDR3 reads TGCAGTGCTACAGACGGACTCAGCTCCTACAATGAGCAGTTCTTC. Its protein is CSATDGLSSYNEQFF.

This clonotype has just a few counts. The chain employs TRBV20-1 and TRBJ2-4; the D call may be TRBD1 or TRBD2 (5 bases each). V lost 5 bases, J lost 7 bases, and 18 bases lay in between. Germline values: CDR1 DFQATT, CDR2 SNEGSKA (reference sequence). The CDR3 spans 14 residues. CDR3 residues: CSAPTGTLWNIQYF. The CDR3 nucleotides are TGCAGTGCTCCAACCGGGACGCTTTGGAACATTCAGTACTTC.